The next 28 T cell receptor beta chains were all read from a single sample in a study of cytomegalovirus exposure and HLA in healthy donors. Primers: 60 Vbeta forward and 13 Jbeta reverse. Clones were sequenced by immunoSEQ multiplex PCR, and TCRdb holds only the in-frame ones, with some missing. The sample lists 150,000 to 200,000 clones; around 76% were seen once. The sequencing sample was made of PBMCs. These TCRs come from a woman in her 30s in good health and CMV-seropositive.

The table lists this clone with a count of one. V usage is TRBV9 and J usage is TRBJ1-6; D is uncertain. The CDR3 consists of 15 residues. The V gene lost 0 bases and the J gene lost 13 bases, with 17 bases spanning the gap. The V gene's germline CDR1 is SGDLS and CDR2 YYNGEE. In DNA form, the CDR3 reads TGTGCCAGCAGCGTAGACGTTAGTTTCTCTTCGCCCCTCCACTTT. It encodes CASSVDVSFSSPLHF.

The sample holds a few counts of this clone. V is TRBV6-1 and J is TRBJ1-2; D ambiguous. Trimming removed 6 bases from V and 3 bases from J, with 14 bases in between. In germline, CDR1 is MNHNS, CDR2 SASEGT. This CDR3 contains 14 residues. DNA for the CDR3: TGTGCCAGCAGCCCCAAATTGGCTTACTATGGCTACACCTTC. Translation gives CASSPKLAYYGYTF.

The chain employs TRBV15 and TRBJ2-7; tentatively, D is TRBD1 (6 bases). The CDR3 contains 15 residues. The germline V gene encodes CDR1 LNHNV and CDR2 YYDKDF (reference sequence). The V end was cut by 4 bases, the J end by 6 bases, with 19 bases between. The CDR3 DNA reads TGTGCCACCAGCAAAGGACCGCCACAGGGAAGCGAGCAGTACTTC. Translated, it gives CATSKGPPQGSEQYF.

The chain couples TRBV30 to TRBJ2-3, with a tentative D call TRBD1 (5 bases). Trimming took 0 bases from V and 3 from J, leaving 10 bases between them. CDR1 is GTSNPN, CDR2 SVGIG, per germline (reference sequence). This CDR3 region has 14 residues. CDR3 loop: CAWSVDSYTDTQYF. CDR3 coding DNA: TGTGCCTGGAGTGTAGACAGTTATACAGATACGCAGTATTTT.

The CDR3: CASSRPRQGNNQPQHF. Written as DNA, the CDR3 is TGTGCCAGTAGTCGACCCCGACAGGGGAATAATCAGCCCCAGCATTTT. The chain joins TRBV19 to TRBJ1-5; 8 bases line up with TRBD1. Losses at the gene ends were 5 bases for V and 4 bases for J; bases not matched to a gene: 10. Germline values: CDR1 LNHDA, CDR2 SQIVND (reference sequence). The length of the CDR3 is 16 residues.

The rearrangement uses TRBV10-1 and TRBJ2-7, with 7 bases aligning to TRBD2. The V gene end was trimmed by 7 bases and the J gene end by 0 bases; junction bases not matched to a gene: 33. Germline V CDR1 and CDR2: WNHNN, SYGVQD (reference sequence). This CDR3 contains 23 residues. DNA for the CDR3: TGCGCCAGCACCGCACGGGAAGGCACGGGGGGACTGGCAGGGAAGAGGAGCTCCTACGAGCAGTACTTC. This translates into CASTAREGTGGLAGKRSSYEQYF.

CDR3 sequence reads: CASSFTGKDQPQHF. CDR3 nucleotides: TGCGCCAGCAGCTTTACAGGTAAAGATCAGCCCCAGCATTTT. This chain joins TRBV5-1 and TRBJ1-5, with D perhaps matching TRBD1 (5 bases). Trimming took off 2 bases at V and 5 bases at J, with 11 bases between the two ends. The CDR3 extends over 14 amino acids. From germline, CDR1 is SGHRS and CDR2 YFSETQ.

The CDR3 is CASSLARSGGHNEQFF. The CDR3, as DNA: TGTGCCAGCAGCTTAGCGAGGTCGGGGGGCCACAATGAGCAGTTCTTC. V gene TRBV7-6 combines with J gene TRBJ2-1; possibly TRBD2 for D (7 bases). V lost 0 bases and J 5 bases, leaving 14 bases between the germline ends. Per germline, CDR1 SGHVS and CDR2 FNYEAQ. The CDR3 spans 16 residues.

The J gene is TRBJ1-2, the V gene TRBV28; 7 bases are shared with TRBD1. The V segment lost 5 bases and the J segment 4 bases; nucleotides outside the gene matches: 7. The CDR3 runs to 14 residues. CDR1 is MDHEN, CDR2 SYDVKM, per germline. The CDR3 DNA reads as TGTGCCAGCAGTACCACAGGGGACACCTATGGCTACACCTTC. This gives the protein CASSTTGDTYGYTF.

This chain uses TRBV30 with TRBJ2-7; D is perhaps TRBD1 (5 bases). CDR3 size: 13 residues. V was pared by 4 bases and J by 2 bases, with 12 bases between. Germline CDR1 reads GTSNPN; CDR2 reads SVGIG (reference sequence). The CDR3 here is CAWKEDTTYEQYF. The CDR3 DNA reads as TGTGCCTGGAAAGAGGACACTACCTACGAGCAGTACTTC.

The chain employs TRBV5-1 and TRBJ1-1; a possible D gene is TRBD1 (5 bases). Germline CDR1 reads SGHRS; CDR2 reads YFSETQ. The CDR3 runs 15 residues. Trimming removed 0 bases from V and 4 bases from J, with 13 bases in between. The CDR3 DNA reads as TGCGCCAGCAGCTTGGCAGGGCACGGGAGCACTGAAGCTTTCTTT. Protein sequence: CASSLAGHGSTEAFF. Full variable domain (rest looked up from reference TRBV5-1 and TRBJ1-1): KAGVTQTPRYLIKTRGQQVTLSCSPISGHRSVSWYQQTPGQGLQFLFEYFSETQRNKGNFPGRFSGRQFSNSRSEMNVSTLELGDSALYLCASSLAGHGSTEAFFGQGTRLTVV.

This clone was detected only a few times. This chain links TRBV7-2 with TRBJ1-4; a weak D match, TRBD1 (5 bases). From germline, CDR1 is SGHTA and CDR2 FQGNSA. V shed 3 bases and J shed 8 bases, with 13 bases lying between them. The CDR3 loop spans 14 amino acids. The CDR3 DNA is TGTGCCAGCAGCTTTCGGGCAGGGTCGGAAAAACTGTTTTTT. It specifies CASSFRAGSEKLFF.

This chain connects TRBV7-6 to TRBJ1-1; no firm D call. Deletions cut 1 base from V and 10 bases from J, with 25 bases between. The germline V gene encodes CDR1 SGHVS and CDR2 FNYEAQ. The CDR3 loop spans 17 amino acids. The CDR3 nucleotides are TGTGCCAGCAGCTTAGAACGCGCGGAGTCTGACCGGAGTGGAGCTTTCTTT. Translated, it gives CASSLERAESDRSGAFF.

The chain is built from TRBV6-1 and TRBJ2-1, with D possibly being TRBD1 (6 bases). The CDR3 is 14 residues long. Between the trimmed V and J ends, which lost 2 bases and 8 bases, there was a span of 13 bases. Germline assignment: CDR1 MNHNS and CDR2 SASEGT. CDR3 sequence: CASSERPQGYEQFF. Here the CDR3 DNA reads TGTGCCAGCAGTGAACGACCCCAGGGGTATGAGCAGTTCTTC.

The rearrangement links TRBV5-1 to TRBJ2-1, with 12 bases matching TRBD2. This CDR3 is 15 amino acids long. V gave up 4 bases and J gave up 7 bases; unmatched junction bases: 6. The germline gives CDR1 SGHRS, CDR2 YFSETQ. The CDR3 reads CASSATGTSGNEQFF. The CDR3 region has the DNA TGCGCCAGCAGCGCAACCGGGACTAGCGGGAATGAGCAGTTCTTC.

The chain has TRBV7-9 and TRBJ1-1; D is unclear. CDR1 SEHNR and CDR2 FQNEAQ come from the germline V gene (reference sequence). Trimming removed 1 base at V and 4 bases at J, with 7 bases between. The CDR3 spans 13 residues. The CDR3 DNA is TGTGCCAGCAGCTTAGGAGCCCCCACTGAAGCTTTCTTT. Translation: CASSLGAPTEAFF.

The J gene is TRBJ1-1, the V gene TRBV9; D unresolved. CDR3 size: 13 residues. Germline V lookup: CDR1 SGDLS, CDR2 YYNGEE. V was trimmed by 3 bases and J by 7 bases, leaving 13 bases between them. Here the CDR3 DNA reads TGTGCCAGCAGCGGGAGAGCGACTAATGAAGCTTTCTTT. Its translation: CASSGRATNEAFF.

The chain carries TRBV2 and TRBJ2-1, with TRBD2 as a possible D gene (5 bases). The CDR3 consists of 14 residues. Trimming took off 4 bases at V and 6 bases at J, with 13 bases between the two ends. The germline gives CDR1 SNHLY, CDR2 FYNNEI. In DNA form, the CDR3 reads TGTGCCAGCAGTGGGGAGATGGTCCTCAATGAGCAGTTCTTC. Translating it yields CASSGEMVLNEQFF.

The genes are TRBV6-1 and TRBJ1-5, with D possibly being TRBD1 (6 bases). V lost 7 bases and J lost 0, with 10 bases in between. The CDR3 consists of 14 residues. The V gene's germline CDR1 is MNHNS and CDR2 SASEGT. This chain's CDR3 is CASTDSFSNQPQHF. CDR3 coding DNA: TGTGCCAGCACGGACAGTTTTAGCAATCAGCCCCAGCATTTT.

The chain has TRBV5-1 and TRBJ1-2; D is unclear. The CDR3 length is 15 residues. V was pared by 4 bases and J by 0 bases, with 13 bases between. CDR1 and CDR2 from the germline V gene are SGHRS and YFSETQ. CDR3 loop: CASSTGLQTNYGYTF. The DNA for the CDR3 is TGCGCCAGCAGCACGGGTTTACAAACTAACTATGGCTACACCTTC.

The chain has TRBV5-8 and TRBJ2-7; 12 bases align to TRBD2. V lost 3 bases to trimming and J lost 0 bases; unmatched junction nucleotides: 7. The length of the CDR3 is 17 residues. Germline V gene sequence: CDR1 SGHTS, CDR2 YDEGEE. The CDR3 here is CASSSLLAGGFSYEQYF. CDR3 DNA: TGTGCCAGCAGCTCCTTACTAGCGGGAGGTTTCTCCTACGAGCAGTACTTC.

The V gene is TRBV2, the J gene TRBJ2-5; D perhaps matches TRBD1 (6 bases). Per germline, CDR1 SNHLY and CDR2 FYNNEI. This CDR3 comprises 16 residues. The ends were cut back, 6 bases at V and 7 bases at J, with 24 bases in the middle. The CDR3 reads CASRDRQVLFEGTQYF. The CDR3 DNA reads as TGTGCCAGCAGAGACCGACAGGTCCTCTTTGAGGGGACCCAGTACTTC.

CDR3 sequence: CASSRGLAASYNEQFF. CDR3 sequence (DNA): TGTGCCAGCAGCCGCGGACTAGCGGCTTCCTACAATGAGCAGTTCTTC. This chain connects TRBV14 to TRBJ2-1; 10 nucleotides line up with TRBD2. The germline CDR1 and CDR2 sequences are SGHDN and FVKESK. CDR3 length equals 16 residues. Germline trimming cut 4 bases from V and 1 base from J; bases unmatched to any gene: 4.

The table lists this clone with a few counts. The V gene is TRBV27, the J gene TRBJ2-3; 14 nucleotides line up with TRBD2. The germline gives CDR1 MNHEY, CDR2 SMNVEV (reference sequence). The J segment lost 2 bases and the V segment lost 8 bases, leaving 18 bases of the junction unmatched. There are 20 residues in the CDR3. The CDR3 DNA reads TGTGCCAGCCGCTACCGGGGACTAGCGGGGGTCCCGGGCATCACAGATACGCAGTATTTT. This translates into CASRYRGLAGVPGITDTQYF.

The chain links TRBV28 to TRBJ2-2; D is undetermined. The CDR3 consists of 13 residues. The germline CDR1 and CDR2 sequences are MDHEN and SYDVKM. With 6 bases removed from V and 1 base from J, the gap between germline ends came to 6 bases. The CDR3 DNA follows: TGTGCCAGCAGGGTGAGGAACACCGGGGAGCTGTTTTTT. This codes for CASRVRNTGELFF.

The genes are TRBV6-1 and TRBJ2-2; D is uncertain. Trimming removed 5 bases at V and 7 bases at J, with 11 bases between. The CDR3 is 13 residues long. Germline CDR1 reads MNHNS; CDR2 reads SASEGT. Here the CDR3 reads CASSPQEVGELFF. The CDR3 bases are TGTGCCAGCAGTCCCCAAGAGGTCGGGGAGCTGTTTTTT.

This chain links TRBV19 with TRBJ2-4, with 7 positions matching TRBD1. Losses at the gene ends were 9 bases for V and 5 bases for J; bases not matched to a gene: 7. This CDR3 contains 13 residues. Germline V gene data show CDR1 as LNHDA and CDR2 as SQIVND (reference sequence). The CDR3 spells CASPRDRQNIQYF. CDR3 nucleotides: TGTGCCAGCCCACGGGACAGACAAAACATTCAGTACTTC.

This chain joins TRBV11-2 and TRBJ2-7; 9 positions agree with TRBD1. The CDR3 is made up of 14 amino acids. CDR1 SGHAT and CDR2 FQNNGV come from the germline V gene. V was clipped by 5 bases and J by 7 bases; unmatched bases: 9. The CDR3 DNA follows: TGTGCCAGCAGCCACTCCGGGACAGGGCTAGAGCAGTACTTC. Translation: CASSHSGTGLEQYF.